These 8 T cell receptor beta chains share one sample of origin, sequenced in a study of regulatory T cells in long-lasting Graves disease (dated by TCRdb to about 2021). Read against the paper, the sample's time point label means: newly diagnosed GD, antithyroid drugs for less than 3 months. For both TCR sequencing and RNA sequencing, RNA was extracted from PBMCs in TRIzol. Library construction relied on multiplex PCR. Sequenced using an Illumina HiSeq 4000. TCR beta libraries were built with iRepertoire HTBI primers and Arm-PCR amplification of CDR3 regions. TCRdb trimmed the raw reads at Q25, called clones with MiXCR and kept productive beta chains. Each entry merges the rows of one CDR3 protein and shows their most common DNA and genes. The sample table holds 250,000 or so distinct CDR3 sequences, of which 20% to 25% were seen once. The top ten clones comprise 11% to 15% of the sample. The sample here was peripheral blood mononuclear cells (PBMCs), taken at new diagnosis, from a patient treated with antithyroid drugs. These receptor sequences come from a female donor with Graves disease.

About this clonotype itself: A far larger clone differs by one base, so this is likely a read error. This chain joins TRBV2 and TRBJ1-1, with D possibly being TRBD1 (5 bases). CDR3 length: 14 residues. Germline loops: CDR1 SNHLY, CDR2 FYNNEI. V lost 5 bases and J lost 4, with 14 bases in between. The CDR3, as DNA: TGTGCCAGCAGTCTCGGGGGGATCTGCACTGAAGCTTTCTTT. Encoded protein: CASSLGGICTEAFF.

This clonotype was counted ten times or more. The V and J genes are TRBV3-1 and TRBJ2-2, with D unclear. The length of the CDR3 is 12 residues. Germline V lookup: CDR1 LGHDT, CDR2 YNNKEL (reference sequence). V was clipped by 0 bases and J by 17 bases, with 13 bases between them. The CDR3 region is CASSQDFGTVFF. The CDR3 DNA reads TGTGCCAGCAGCCAAGATTTCGGTACAGTTTTTTTT.

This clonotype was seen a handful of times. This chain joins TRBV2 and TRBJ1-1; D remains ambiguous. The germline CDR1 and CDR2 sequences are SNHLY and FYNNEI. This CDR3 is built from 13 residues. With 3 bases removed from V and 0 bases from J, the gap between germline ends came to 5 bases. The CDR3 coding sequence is TGTGCCAGCAGTGACCAAATGAACACTGAAGCTTTCTTT. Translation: CASSDQMNTEAFF.

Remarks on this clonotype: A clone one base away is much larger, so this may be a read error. In nucleotides, the CDR3 is TGTGCCAGCAGCTTAGGGGAGGATGGGACCCAGTACTTC. Its protein is CASSLGEDGTQYF. V is TRBV7-7 and J is TRBJ2-3, with D maybe TRBD2 (6 bases). The DNA end favors TRBJ2-5, so the J call may be wrong. This CDR3 has 13 amino acids. The V gene's germline CDR1 is SSHAT and CDR2 FNYEAQ (reference sequence).

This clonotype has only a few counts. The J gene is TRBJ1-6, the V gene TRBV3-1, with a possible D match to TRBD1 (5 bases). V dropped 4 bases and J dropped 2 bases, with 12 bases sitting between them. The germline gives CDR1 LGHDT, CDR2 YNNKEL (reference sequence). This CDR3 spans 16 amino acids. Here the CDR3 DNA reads TGTGCCAGCAGCCGGTCCGGGACGGCCTATAATTCACCCCTCCACTTT. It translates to CASSRSGTAYNSPLHF.

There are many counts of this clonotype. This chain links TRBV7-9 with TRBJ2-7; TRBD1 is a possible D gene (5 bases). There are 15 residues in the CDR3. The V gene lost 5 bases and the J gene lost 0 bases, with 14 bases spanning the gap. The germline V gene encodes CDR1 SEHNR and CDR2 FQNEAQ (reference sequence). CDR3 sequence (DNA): TGTGCCAGCAGCGTGAAGTCAGGGCTCTCCTACGAGCAGTACTTC. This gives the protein CASSVKSGLSYEQYF.

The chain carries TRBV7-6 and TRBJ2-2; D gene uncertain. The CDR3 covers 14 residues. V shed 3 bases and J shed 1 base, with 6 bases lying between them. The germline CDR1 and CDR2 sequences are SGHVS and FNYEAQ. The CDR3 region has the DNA TGTGCCAGCAGCTTCCGGCGGAACACCGGGGAGCTGTTTTTT. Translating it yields CASSFRRNTGELFF.

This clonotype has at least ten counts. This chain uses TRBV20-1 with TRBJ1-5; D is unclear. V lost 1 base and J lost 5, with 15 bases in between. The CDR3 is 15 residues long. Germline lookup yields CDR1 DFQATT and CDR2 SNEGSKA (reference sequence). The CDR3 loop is CSARAHDKDDQPQHF. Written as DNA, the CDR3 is TGCAGTGCTAGAGCCCATGACAAAGACGATCAGCCCCAGCATTTT.